The 5 T cell receptor beta chains reported below all come from one sample, sequenced in a study of blood T cell repertoires in COVID-19 (TCRdb year 2020). The method behind the library was the immunoSEQ multiplex PCR assay. TCRdb's version of the immuneACCESS table is confined to in-frame rearrangements and falls short of the full clone set. An unresolved V gene accounts for under half of the shortfall where checked; the remainder is of unknown origin. This sample lists approximately 100,000 clones; 70% to 85% were detected once. Around 9.9% of the sample lies in the top ten. Sequenced: peripheral blood. Receptor source: a man in his 70s with active or convalescent COVID-19.

The V gene is TRBV5-1, the J gene TRBJ2-5; D uncertain. This CDR3 is built from 13 residues. The V end was cut by 2 bases, the J end by 7 bases, with 12 bases between. Germline V gene lookup returns CDR1 SGHRS and CDR2 YFSETQ. For the CDR3, the DNA is TGCGCCAGCAGCTTCGAAGCCACGGGGACCCAGTACTTC. It specifies CASSFEATGTQYF.

This clone was recorded once. The V call is TRBV9, the J call TRBJ1-1; TRBD1 aligns across 8 bases. This CDR3 contains 14 residues. J gave up 2 bases and V 3 bases, and 3 bases lay outside the gene matches. In germline, CDR1 is SGDLS, CDR2 YYNGEE. CDR3 nucleotide sequence: TGTGCCAGCAGCGGGCAGGGGGCAAACACTGAAGCTTTCTTT. Translating it yields CASSGQGANTEAFF.

This clone was seen more than once but under ten times. The chain employs TRBV28 and TRBJ2-2, with 11 bases aligning to TRBD2. This CDR3 comprises 16 residues. J was trimmed by 2 bases and V by 6 bases; bases with no gene match: 5. CDR1 and CDR2 from the germline V gene are MDHEN and SYDVKM. The CDR3 sequence: CASRTLAGGNTGELFF. The CDR3 nucleotides read TGTGCCAGCAGAACTCTAGCGGGGGGTAACACCGGGGAGCTGTTTTTT.

The chain is built from TRBV18 and TRBJ2-1; D not certain. This CDR3 has 13 amino acids. Germline loops: CDR1 KGHSH, CDR2 LQKENI. The V end was cut by 3 bases, the J end by 5 bases, with 8 bases between. CDR3 sequence (DNA): TGTGCCAGCTCACCGCGATTAGACAATGAGCAGTTCTTC. It codes for CASSPRLDNEQFF. The whole variable domain, filled in from reference TRBV18 and TRBJ2-1, reads NAGVMQNPRHLVRRRGQEARLRCSPMKGHSHVYWYRQLPEEGLKFMVYLQKENIIDESGMPKERFSAEFPKEGPSILRIQQVVRGDSAAYFCASSPRLDNEQFFGPGTRLTVL.

The rearrangement links TRBV4-3 to TRBJ1-5; the D gene is possibly TRBD1 (5 bases). V lost 0 bases to trimming and J lost 8 bases, with 17 bases between them. CDR1 and CDR2 from the germline V gene are LGHNA and YSLEER. There are 16 residues in the CDR3. As DNA, the CDR3 is TGCGCCAGCAGCCAAGAAATCGGGGGAGTGTGGGAGCCCCAGCATTTT. This sequence encodes CASSQEIGGVWEPQHF.